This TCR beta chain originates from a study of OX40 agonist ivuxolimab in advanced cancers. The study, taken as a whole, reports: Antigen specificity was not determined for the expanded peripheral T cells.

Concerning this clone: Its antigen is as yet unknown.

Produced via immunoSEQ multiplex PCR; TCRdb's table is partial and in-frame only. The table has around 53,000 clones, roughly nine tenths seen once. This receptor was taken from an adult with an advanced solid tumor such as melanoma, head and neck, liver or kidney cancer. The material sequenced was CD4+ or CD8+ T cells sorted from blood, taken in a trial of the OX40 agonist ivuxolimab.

CDR3 region: CASRGFYGYTF. DNA of the CDR3: TGTGCCAGTCGCGGTTTCTATGGCTACACCTTC. The chain links TRBV19 to TRBJ1-2, with no clear D. The V end lost 8 bases, the J end lost 4 bases, and 8 bases lay between the germline ends. The CDR3 spans 11 residues. The germline V gene has CDR1 LNHDA and CDR2 SQIVND (reference sequence).